Following are 24 T cell receptor delta chains from one sample sequenced in a study of γδ T cells in repeated Plasmodium falciparum infection. Bulk repertoires came from Vgamma9/Vdelta2+ or Vdelta2-negative gammadelta T cells flow-sorted from PBMC. TCRdb repeated clone calling on the multiplex PCR reads with CATT. The table includes 75,000 to 95,000 delta-chain clones, over 0.75% detected once. Sample: gamma-delta T cells from blood. These receptors were collected from a pool of human donors (malaria-infected and uninfected, not separated).

About this clone: TCRdb attributes to this sequence the protein of a much larger clone, which differs from the DNA translation at residue 13; a read error is likely, and the protein displayed is translated from the DNA. The chain carries TRDV1 and TRDJ1; 7 nucleotides agree with TRDD3. Germline CDR1 reads TSWWSYY; CDR2 reads QGS. The trim removed 0 bases at V and 0 bases at J, leaving 25 bases unmatched. This CDR3 region has 23 residues. The CDR3 region is CALGELINCPYKPGDMDTDKLIF. The CDR3 DNA sequence: TGTGCTCTTGGGGAACTAATAAATTGCCCTTACAAACCTGGGGATATGGACACCGATAAACTCATCTTT.

As for this clone: The TCRdb record carries a much larger clone's protein, which differs from this DNA's translation at residue 16; a read error is the likely cause, and the protein listed here is the DNA translation. The chain uses TRDV1 and TRDJ1; 10 bases are a match to TRDD3. The J gene was missing in TCRdb and was found by matching the end of the DNA to germline. Germline V CDR1 and CDR2: TSWWSYY, QGS. CDR3 length: 19 amino acids. The CDR3 region has the DNA TGTGCTCTTGGGTCCCCAGGGGGATACGGTCCTCCGTACACCGATAGACTCATCTTT. Translation gives CALGSPGGYGPPYTDRLIF.

As for this clone: The amino acid sequence in TCRdb belongs to a much larger clone and departs from this DNA's translation at residue 16, likely a sequencing read error; the sequence shown is translated from the DNA. The rearrangement uses TRDV1 and TRDJ1, with D unclear. Per germline, CDR1 TSWWSYY and CDR2 QGS. The CDR3 totals 18 residues. This CDR3 is CALGDRRSWTPIIDKPIF. The CDR3 bases are TGTGCTCTTGGGGATCGAAGGAGCTGGACACCTATAATCGATAAACCCATCTTT.

The table lists this clone with many counts. The likely explanation is a read error, given a far larger clone one base away. Other DNA variants within this sample encode the same CDR3. The chain recombines TRDV2 with TRDJ1; TRDD3 matches at 12 bases. In germline, CDR1 is GEAIGNYY, CDR2 EKD. The CDR3 consists of 19 residues. DNA of the CDR3: TGTGCCTGCGACACCGGGATCTGGGGGATACGCGGGTACACCGATAAACTCATCTTT. Translating it yields CACDTGIWGIRGYTDKLIF.

In the case of this clone: A far larger clone differs by one base, so this is likely a read error. The sample carries other DNA sequences with the same CDR3. V and J are TRDV2 and TRDJ1; D may be TRDD3 (5 bases). Matching the DNA to germline supplied the J gene, which TCRdb does not give. The germline CDR1 and CDR2 sequences are GEAIGNYY and EKD. This CDR3 region has 21 residues. CDR3 protein: CACDPPSSRGPLRRATDKLIF. CDR3 sequence (DNA): TGCGCCTGTGACCCCCCCTCCTCCAGGGGGCCTTTGCGACGGGCGACCGATAAACTCATCTTT.

This clone was picked up many times. This DNA's translation differs at residue 4 from TCRdb's protein, which comes from a much larger clone; a read error is likely, and the protein shown is translated from the DNA. CDR3 sequence reads: CACGLTKVTGGYEEGTDKLIF. CDR3 DNA: TGTGCCTGTGGCCTAACGAAGGTTACTGGGGGATACGAGGAAGGAACCGATAAACTCATCTTT. The V call is TRDV2, the J call TRDJ1, with 13 bases matching TRDD3. The J gene was missing in TCRdb and was found by matching the end of the DNA to germline. CDR3 length: 21 residues. The V gene's germline CDR1 is GEAIGNYY and CDR2 EKD. The V gene end was trimmed by 5 bases and the J gene end by 2 bases; junction bases not matched to a gene: 22.

This clone was observed a few times. TCRdb attributes to this sequence the protein of a much larger clone, which differs from the DNA translation at residue 17; a read error is likely, and the protein displayed is translated from the DNA. The V gene call reads TRDV1; no J gene was called; TRDD3 is taken as the D call from the table, unchecked against the DNA. CDR1 and CDR2 (germline): TSWWSYY, QGS. CDR3 length: 19 residues. The CDR3 DNA follows: TGTGCTCTTGGGACCTCTATTCCTACAGTGTGGGAGTACACCGATAAACCCATCTTT. It codes for CALGTSIPTVWEYTDKPIF.

As for this clone: A far more abundant clone sits one base away, making this likely a read error. Different DNA sequences within this sample yield the same CDR3. The V and J genes are TRDV2 and TRDJ1, with D hard to call. No J segment appears in TCRdb, so it was assigned here by matching the sequence to germline. CDR3 size: 13 residues. The V gene's germline CDR1 is GEAIGNYY and CDR2 EKD. The CDR3 reads CACDTGLGCRLIF. The DNA of the CDR3 is TGCGCCTGTGACACCGGATTGGGCTGTAGACTCATCTTT.

This clone was recorded a few times. The mismatch at residue 6 between this DNA's translation and the TCRdb protein of a much larger clone likely reflects a read error; the protein shown is translated from the DNA. The rearrangement uses TRDV3 and TRDJ1, with TRDD3 matching 9 bases. Matching the DNA to germline supplied the J gene, which TCRdb does not give. The CDR3 length is 14 residues. Germline-derived CDR1 and CDR2 are TVYSNPD and GDNSRS (reference sequence). With 0 bases clipped from V and 4 bases from J, the junction kept 6 bases outside the gene matches. The CDR3 is CAFSIIGGYDKLIF. The CDR3 DNA reads TGTGCCTTTAGCATTATTGGGGGATACGATAAACTCATCTTT.

This clone was recorded a few times. Since a far larger clone is one base different, this is likely a read error. This sample also contains other DNA sequences that code for the same CDR3. The J segment was not called; the V segment is TRDV2; the table's D call of TRDD3 was not tested on the DNA. The CDR3 consists of 17 residues. CDR1 is GEAIGNYY, CDR2 EKD, per germline. CDR3 residues: CACDTLGDTRNTDKLIF. In DNA, the CDR3 is TGTGCCTGTGACACTCTGGGGGATACAAGGAACACCGATAAGCTCATCTTT.

This clone was counted a few times. This DNA translates differently at residue 12 from the TCRdb protein, which is that of a much larger clone; a read error is likely, and the protein shown is the DNA's own translation. This sequence joins TRDV2 and TRDJ3, with 10 bases matching TRDD3. TCRdb supplies no J gene; here it was assigned by aligning the nucleotide sequence to germline. Germline V lookup: CDR1 GEAIGNYY, CDR2 EKD. The CDR3 is made up of 18 amino acids. CDR3 in DNA: TGTGCCTGTGACACTGGGGGATACCAGTCCTGGGGCACCCGACAGATGTTTTTC. Protein sequence: CACDTGGYQSWGTRQMFF.

This clone was counted between two and nine times. A read error likely explains why the TCRdb protein, taken from a much larger clone, differs from this DNA's translation at residue 21; the protein shown is translated from the DNA. The rearrangement joins TRDV1 to TRDJ1, with D maybe TRDD2 (6 bases). TCRdb carries no J gene annotation; the J gene was assigned here by matching the DNA with germline. The ends were cut back, 1 base at V and 4 bases at J, with 46 bases in the middle. Germline assignment: CDR1 TSWWSYY and CDR2 QGS. The length of the CDR3 is 26 residues. The chain's CDR3 is CALGEPTSSVFMFEYAGGPNIDKLIF. In nucleotides, the CDR3 is TGTGCTCTTGGGGAACCAACTTCCTCAGTCTTTATGTTCGAATATGCAGGGGGCCCTAACATCGATAAACTCATCTTT.

As for this clone: TCRdb assigns this DNA the protein of a much larger clone, which departs from its translation at residue 4; this likely reflects a read error, and the protein shown comes from translating the DNA. The V call is TRDV1, the J call TRDJ1, with D possibly TRDD1 on 5 matching bases. CDR1 TSWWSYY and CDR2 QGS come from the germline V gene. The CDR3 extends over 16 amino acids. The CDR3 spells CALAEEEISLTDKLIF. As DNA, the CDR3 is TGTGCTCTTGCGGAAGAAGAAATCTCTCTTACCGATAAACTCATCTTT.

Comment on this clone: One end of the junction varies from germline; a read error may be responsible. For the CDR3, the DNA is TGTGCTGTGTCCAAGACTAGGGGATATTACACCGGTAAACTCATCTTT. Translation gives CAVSKTRGYYTGKLIF. The chain joins TRAV36/DV7 to TRDJ1, with TRDD3 identical over 7 bases. This CDR3 has 16 amino acids. The germline gives CDR1 VTNFRS, CDR2 LTSSGIE (reference sequence).

This clone appeared a few times. TCRdb's protein, taken from a much larger clone, differs from this DNA's translation at residue 5, likely owing to a read error; the protein displayed comes from the DNA. This chain connects TRDV2 to TRDJ1, with TRDD3 identical over 7 bases. Germline matching of the DNA provided the J gene here, since TCRdb leaves it blank. With V trimmed by 2 bases and J by 0 bases, 17 bases remained unmatched. The germline CDR1 and CDR2 sequences are GEAIGNYY and EKD. There are 19 residues in the CDR3. CDR3 amino acids: CACDRRRGDKRRYTDKLIF. CDR3 coding DNA: TGTGCCTGTGACAGGAGAAGAGGGGATAAAAGGAGGTACACCGATAAACTCATCTTT.

This clone was picked up a small number of times. The translation of this DNA and the TCRdb protein of a much larger clone differ at residue 15, probably owing to a read error; the protein shown here is translated from the DNA. The genes are TRDV2 and TRDJ1, with TRDD3 matching over 8 bases. TCRdb supplies no J gene; here it was assigned by aligning the nucleotide sequence to germline. CDR1 GEAIGNYY and CDR2 EKD come from the germline V gene. Germline trimming cut 0 bases from V and 0 bases from J; bases unmatched to any gene: 26. The CDR3 covers 23 residues. CDR3 nucleotide sequence: TGTGCCTGTGACACCGTAAGGCCTTCCGACGACGGTACTGGGGGCCAAAACACCGATAAACTCATCTTT. It encodes CACDTVRPSDDGTGGQNTDKLIF.

This clone has ten or more counts. A much bigger clone sits one base away, suggesting this may be a read error. The rearrangement joins TRDV2 to TRDJ2; D unclear. This CDR3 has 17 amino acids. The germline CDR1 and CDR2 sequences are GEAIGNYY and EKD. CDR3 sequence (DNA): TGTGCCTGTGACAAGGTGGGTGACCCAAGTAGGAAAGCACGACTCTTCTTT. This sequence encodes CACDKVGDPSRKARLFF.

This clone was recorded many times. The J gene is TRDJ1, the V gene TRDV2; a possible D gene is TRDD3 (5 bases). V was trimmed by 0 bases and J by 2 bases, leaving 21 bases between them. The CDR3 extends over 18 amino acids. The germline V gene has CDR1 GEAIGNYY and CDR2 EKD. DNA for the CDR3: TGTGCCTGTGACACCCTACCCTGGGACGGTCGCCAAACCGATAAACTCATCTTT. Translating gives CACDTLPWDGRQTDKLIF.

This clone was observed a few times. A read error likely explains this, since a far larger clone differs by one base. Other DNA sequences in the same sample also yield this CDR3. The chain employs TRDV2 and TRDJ1, with 8 bases aligning to TRDD3. Matching the DNA to germline supplied the J gene, which TCRdb does not give. Losses at the gene ends were 1 base for V and 2 bases for J; bases not matched to a gene: 5. The germline V gene has CDR1 GEAIGNYY and CDR2 EKD. The CDR3 covers 15 residues. This chain's CDR3 is CACDTDGGYTDKLIF. In nucleotides, the CDR3 is TGTGCCTGTGACACTGACGGGGGATATACCGATAAACTCATCTTT.

To note about this clone: TCRdb lists the protein of a much larger clone for this DNA, which differs at residue 17, so this is likely a read error; the protein given here is translated from the DNA itself. The genes are TRDV2 and TRDJ1; 8 nucleotides line up with TRDD3. Germline loops: CDR1 GEAIGNYY, CDR2 EKD. The CDR3 has 19 amino acids. CDR3 sequence reads: CACEPPLGVFGNNTDKPIF. The CDR3 region has the DNA TGTGCCTGTGAGCCTCCACTGGGGGTCTTCGGGAATAACACCGATAAACCCATCTTT.

This clone occurred a few times. A read error is the likely source, as a far larger clone sits one nucleotide away. Other DNA sequences in this specimen translate into the identical CDR3. Here the CDR3 DNA reads TGTGCCTATCTTGGAGAGAACACCGATAAACTCATCTTT. This codes for CAYLGENTDKLIF. The chain combines TRDV2 with TRDJ1; D uncertain. TCRdb does not report a J gene; here it was assigned by matching the DNA to germline references. This CDR3 comprises 13 residues. Germline lookup yields CDR1 GEAIGNYY and CDR2 EKD. Trimming cost V 8 bases and J 0 bases, with 12 bases left between them.

With respect to this clone: With a far larger clone one base away, a read error is the likely cause. Different DNA sequences within this sample yield the same CDR3. This chain links TRDV1 with TRDJ2, with TRDD3 matching 7 bases. TCRdb carries no J gene annotation; the J gene was assigned here by matching the DNA with germline. CDR3 length: 23 residues. Germline CDR1 is TSWWSYY and CDR2 is QGS. In nucleotides, the CDR3 is TGTGCTCTTGGGGAAAATCCATTAACTTACTGGGGACCAGGGGGGCCTTTGACGGCACAACTCTTCTTT. Translating it yields CALGENPLTYWGPGGPLTAQLFF.

A few counts support this clone. One base separates it from a far larger clone, so it is likely a read error. Other nucleotide sequences in the sample specify the same CDR3. The rearrangement joins TRDV1 to TRDJ1; 10 nucleotides match TRDD3. TCRdb leaves out the J gene; it was filled in here by matching the DNA to germline. The germline V gene encodes CDR1 TSWWSYY and CDR2 QGS. The CDR3 extends over 19 amino acids. CDR3 sequence: CALGETLRLGDLYTDKLIF. CDR3 DNA sequence: TGTGCTCTTGGGGAGACTCTCCGACTGGGGGATCTATACACCGACAAACTCATCTTT.

In this sample, this clone turned up a few times. This likely traces to a read error, being one base from a far larger clone. At the DNA level, this CDR3 is encoded by other sequences in the same sample as well. The rearrangement uses TRDV2 and TRDJ1, with 8 bases identical to TRDD3. Here the J gene was assigned by germline matching of the DNA, as TCRdb has none. The CDR3 is 18 amino acids. Germline V gene lookup returns CDR1 GEAIGNYY and CDR2 EKD. CDR3 bases: TGTGCTTGTGACACCGTTTCCCGACTGGGGGGGGGCACCGATAAACTCATCTTT. Protein sequence: CACDTVSRLGGGTDKLIF.